This TCR beta chain was retrieved from a study of long-term antiretroviral therapy in people with HIV. Regarding the study as a whole: The clones with expansion before ART were dominant in the repertoire at all time points.

Germline values: CDR1 SGHRS, CDR2 YFSETQ. The J segment lost 5 bases and the V segment lost 5 bases, leaving 7 bases of the junction unmatched. CDR3 length: 13 residues. The libraries were made with immunoSEQ v3.0 at survey level. Repertoires were generated with immunoSEQ multiplex PCR, while TCRdb's copy carries only in-frame clones and drops some. The data hold 10,000 to 15,000 clones, with over 60% observed a single time. As regards this clone: Its cognate antigen is unknown.

Everyone in the study who had HIV was treated in the United States. Each specimen consisted of about 0.85-10 million cryopreserved PBMC prior to extraction of DNA. The clonotype originates from a woman aged 40 to 49 with HIV. This chain links TRBV5-1 with TRBJ2-7; 7 bases line up with TRBD2. The source was unsorted PBMCs, collected 0.5 years before starting antiretroviral therapy. CDR3 amino acids: CASRGGLNHEQYF. The CDR3 coding sequence is TGCGCCAGCAGGGGGGGACTAAACCACGAGCAGTACTTC.